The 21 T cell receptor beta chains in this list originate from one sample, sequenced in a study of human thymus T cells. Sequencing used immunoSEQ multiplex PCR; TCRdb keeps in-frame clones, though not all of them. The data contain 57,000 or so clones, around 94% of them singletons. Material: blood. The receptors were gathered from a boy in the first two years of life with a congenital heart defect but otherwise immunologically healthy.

The CDR3 DNA follows: TGTGCCAGCGGGAAACCAAGGGACAAGGCTGGCTACAATGAGCAGTTCTTC. Its protein product is CASGKPRDKAGYNEQFF. The chain uses TRBV2 and TRBJ2-1; possibly TRBD1 for D (6 bases). V was clipped by 8 bases and J by 3 bases, with 23 bases between them. This CDR3 region has 17 residues. Looked up from germline, CDR1 is SNHLY and CDR2 is FYNNEI.

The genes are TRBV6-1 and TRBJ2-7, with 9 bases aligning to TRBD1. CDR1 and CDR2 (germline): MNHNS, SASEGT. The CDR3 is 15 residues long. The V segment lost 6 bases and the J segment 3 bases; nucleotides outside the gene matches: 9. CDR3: CASRRNRDRVYEQYF. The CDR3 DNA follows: TGTGCCAGCAGGCGTAACCGGGACAGGGTCTACGAGCAGTACTTC.

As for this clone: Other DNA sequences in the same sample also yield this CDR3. CDR3 in amino acids: CASSVGPTDTQYF. The CDR3, as DNA: TGTGCCAGCAGCGTAGGCCCAACAGATACGCAGTATTTT. J is TRBJ2-3 and V is TRBV9; D remains ambiguous. The CDR3 has 13 residues. The V end lost 0 bases, the J end lost 3 bases, and 5 bases lay between the germline ends. Germline V gene lookup returns CDR1 SGDLS and CDR2 YYNGEE.

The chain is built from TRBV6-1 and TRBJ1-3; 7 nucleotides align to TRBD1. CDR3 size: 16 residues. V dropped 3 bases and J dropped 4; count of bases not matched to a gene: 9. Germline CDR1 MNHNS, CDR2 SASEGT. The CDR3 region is CASSDADVGQGNTIYF. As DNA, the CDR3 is TGTGCCAGCAGTGATGCTGATGTGGGACAGGGAAACACCATATATTTT.

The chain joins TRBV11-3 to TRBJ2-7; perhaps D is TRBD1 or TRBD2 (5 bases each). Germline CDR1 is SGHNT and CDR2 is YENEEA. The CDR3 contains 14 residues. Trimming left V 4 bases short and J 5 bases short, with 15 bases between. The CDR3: CASSSGRENNEQYF. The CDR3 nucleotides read TGTGCCAGCAGCTCCGGCAGGGAGAATAACGAGCAGTACTTC. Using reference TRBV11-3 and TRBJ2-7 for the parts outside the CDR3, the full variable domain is EAGVVQSPRYKIIEKKQPVAFWCNPISGHNTLYWYLQNLGQGPELLIRYENEEAVDDSQLPKDRFSAERLKGVDSTLKIQPAELGDSAVYLCASSSGRENNEQYFGPGTRLTVT.

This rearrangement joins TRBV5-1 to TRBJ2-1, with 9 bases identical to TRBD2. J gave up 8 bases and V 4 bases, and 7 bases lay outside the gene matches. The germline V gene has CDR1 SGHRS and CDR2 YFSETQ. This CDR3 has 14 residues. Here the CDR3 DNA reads TGCGCCAGCAGCGGCGGACTAGCGAAGGATGAGCAGTTCTTC. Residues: CASSGGLAKDEQFF.

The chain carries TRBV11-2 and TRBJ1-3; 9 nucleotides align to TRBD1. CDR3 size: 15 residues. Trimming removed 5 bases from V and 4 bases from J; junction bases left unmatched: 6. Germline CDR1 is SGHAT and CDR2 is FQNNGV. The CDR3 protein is CASSITGTGGNTIYF. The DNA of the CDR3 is TGTGCCAGCAGCATTACCGGGACAGGGGGAAACACCATATATTTT.

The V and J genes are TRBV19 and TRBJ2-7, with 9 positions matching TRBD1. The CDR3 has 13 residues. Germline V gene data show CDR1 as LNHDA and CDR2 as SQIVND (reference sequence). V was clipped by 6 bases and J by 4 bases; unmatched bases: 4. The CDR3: CASRGQGGYEQYF. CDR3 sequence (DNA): TGTGCCAGTAGGGGACAGGGAGGTTACGAGCAGTACTTC. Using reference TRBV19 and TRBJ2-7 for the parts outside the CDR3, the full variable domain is DGGITQSPKYLFRKEGQNVTLSCEQNLNHDAMYWYRQDPGQGLRLIYYSQIVNDFQKGDIAEGYSVSREKKESFPLTVTSAQKNPTAFYLCASRGQGGYEQYFGPGTRLTVT.

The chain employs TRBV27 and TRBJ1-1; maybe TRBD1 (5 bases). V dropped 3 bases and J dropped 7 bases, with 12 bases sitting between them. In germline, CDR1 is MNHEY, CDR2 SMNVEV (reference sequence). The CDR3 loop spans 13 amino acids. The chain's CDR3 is CASSFRPQGEAFF. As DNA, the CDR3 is TGTGCCAGCAGTTTTCGGCCGCAGGGTGAAGCTTTCTTT.

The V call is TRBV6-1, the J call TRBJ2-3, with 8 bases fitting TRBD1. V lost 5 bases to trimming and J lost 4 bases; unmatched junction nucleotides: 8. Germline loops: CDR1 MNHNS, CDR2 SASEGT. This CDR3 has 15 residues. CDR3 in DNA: TGTGCCAGCAGTTCGGACAGGGTGATCGCAGATACGCAGTATTTT. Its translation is CASSSDRVIADTQYF.

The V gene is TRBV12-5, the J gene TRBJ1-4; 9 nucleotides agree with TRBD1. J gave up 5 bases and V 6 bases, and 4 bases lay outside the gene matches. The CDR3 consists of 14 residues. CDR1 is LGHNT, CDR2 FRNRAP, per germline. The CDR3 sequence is CASGLGTGNEKLFF. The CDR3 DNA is TGTGCTAGTGGCCTAGGGACAGGGAATGAAAAACTGTTTTTT.

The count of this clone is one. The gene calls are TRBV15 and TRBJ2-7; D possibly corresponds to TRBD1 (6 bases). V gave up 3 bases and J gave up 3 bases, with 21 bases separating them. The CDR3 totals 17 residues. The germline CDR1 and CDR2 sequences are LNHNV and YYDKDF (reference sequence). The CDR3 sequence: CATSSEVKTGLYYEQYF. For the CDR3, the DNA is TGTGCCACCAGCAGCGAAGTCAAGACAGGACTTTACTACGAGCAGTACTTC.

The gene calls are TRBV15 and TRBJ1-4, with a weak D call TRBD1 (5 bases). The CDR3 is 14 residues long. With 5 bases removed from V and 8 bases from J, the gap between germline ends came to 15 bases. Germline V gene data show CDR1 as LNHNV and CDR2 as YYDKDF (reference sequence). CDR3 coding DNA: TGTGCCACCAGCGGAGGGGATTCGTCGGAAAAACTGTTTTTT. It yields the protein CATSGGDSSEKLFF.

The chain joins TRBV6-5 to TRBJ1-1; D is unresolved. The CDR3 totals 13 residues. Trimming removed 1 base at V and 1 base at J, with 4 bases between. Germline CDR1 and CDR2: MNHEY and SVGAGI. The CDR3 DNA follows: TGTGCCAGCAGTTACTTACCGAACACTGAAGCTTTCTTT. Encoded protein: CASSYLPNTEAFF.

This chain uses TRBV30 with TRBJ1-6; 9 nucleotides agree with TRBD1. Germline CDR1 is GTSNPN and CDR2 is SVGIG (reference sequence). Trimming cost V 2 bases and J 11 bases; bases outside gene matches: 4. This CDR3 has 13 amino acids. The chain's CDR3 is CAWSTDRGTPLHF. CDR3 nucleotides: TGTGCCTGGAGTACGGACAGGGGAACACCCCTCCACTTT.

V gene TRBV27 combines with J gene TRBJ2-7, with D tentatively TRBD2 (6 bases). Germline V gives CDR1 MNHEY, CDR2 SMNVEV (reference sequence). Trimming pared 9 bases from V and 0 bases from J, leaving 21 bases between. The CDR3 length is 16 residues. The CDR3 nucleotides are TGTGCCAGTCAGGTGTTTGGGACTCACCCCTCCTACGAGCAGTACTTC. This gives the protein CASQVFGTHPSYEQYF.

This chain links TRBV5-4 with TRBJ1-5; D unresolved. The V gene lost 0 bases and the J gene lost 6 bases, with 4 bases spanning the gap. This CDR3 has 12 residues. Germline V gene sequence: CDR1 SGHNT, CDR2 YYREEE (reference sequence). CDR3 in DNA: TGTGCCAGCAGCTTGGAGGGTCAGCCCCAGCATTTT. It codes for CASSLEGQPQHF.

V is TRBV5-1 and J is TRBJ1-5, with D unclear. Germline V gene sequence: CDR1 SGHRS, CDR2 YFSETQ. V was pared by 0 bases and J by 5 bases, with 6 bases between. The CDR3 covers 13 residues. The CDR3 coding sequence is TGCGCCAGCAGCTTGGACAGTCATCAGCCCCAGCATTTT. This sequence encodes CASSLDSHQPQHF.

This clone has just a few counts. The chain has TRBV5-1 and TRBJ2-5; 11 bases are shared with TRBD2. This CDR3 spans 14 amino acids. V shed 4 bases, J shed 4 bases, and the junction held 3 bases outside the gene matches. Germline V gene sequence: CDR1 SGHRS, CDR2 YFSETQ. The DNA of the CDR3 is TGCGCCAGCAGCCCGGGGACTAGCGGAGAGACCCAGTACTTC. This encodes CASSPGTSGETQYF.

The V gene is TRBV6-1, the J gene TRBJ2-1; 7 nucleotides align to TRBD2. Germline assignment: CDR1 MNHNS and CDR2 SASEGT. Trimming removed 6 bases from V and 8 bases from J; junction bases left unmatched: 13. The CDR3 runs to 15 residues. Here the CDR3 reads CASRGEGAGPHEQFF. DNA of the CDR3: TGTGCCAGCAGGGGCGAAGGAGCGGGGCCCCATGAGCAGTTCTTC.

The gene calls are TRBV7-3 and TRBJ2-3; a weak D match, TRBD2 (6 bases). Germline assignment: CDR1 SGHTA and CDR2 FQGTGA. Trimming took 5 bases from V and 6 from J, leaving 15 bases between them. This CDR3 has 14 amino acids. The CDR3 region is CASSLTPLADTQYF. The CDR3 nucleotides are TGTGCCAGCAGCCTGACCCCCCTAGCGGATACGCAGTATTTT.